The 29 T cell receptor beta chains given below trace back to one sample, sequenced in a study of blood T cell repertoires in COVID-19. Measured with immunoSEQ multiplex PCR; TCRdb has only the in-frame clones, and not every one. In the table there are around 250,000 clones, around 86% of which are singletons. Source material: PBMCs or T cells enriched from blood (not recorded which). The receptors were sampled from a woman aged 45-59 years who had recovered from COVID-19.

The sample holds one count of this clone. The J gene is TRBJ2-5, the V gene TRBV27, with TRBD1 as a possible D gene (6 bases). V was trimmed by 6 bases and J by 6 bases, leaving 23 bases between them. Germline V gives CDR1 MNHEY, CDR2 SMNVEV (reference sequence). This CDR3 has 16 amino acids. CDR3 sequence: CASRSKSGQLVQTQYF. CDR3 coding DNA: TGTGCCAGCAGATCCAAGTCGGGACAACTCGTGCAGACCCAGTACTTC.

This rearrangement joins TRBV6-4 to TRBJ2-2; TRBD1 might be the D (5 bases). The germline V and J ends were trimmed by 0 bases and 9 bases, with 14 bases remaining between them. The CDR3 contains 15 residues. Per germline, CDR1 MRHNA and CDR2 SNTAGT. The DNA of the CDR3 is TGTGCCAGCAGTGACTCTCTAAGGGGCAGCCGGGAGCTGTTTTTT. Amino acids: CASSDSLRGSRELFF.

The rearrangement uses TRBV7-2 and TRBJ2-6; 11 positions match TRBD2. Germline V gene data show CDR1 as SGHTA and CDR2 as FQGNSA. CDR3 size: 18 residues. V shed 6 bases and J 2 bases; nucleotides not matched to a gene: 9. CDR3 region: CASRPTLAGGPGANVLTF. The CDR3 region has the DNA TGTGCCAGCAGGCCTACCTTAGCGGGAGGGCCTGGGGCCAACGTCCTGACTTTC.

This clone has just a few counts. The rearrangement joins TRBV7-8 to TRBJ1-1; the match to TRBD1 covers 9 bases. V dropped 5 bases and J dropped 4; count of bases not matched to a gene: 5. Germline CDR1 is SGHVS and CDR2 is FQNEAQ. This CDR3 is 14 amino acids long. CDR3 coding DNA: TGTGCCAGCAGCGAGGGGACAGGGACCACTGAAGCTTTCTTT. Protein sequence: CASSEGTGTTEAFF.

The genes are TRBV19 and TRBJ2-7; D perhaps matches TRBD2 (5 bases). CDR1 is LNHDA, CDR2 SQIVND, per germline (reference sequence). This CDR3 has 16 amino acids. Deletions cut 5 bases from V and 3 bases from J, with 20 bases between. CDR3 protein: CASSSPGLQSLYEQYF. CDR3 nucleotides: TGTGCCAGTAGTTCCCCCGGACTCCAATCACTCTACGAGCAGTACTTC.

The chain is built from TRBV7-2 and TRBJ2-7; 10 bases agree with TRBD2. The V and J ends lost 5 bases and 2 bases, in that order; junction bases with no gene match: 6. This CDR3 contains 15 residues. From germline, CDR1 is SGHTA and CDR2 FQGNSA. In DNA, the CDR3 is TGTGCCAGCAGCACCACACTAGCGGGGACCTACGAGCAGTACTTC. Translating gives CASSTTLAGTYEQYF. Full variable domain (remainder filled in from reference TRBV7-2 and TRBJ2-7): GAGVSQSPSNKVTEKGKDVELRCDPISGHTALYWYRQSLGQGLEFLIYFQGNSAPDKSGLPSDRFSAERTGGSVSTLTIQRTQQEDSAVYLCASSTTLAGTYEQYFGPGTRLTVT.

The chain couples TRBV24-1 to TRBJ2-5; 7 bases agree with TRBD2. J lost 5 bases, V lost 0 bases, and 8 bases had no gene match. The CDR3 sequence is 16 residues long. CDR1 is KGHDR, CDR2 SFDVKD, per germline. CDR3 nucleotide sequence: TGTGCCACCAGTGATTTGCCGGCAGCGGGAAGGGAGACCCAGTACTTC. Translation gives CATSDLPAAGRETQYF.

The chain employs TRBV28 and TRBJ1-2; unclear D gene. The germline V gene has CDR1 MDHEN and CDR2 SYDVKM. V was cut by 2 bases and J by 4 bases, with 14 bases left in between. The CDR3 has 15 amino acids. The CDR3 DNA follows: TGTGCCAGCAGTTTAAGTGCGGGCCAGCCCTATGGCTACACCTTC. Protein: CASSLSAGQPYGYTF.

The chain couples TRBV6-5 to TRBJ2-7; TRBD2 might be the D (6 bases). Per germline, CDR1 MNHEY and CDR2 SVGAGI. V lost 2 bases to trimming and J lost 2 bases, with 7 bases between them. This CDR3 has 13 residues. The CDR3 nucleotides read TGTGCCAGCAGTTACGGGAGGACCTACGAGCAGTACTTC. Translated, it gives CASSYGRTYEQYF.

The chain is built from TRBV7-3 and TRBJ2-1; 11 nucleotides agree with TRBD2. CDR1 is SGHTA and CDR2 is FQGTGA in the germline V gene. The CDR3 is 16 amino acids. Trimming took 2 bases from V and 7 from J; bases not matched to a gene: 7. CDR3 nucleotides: TGTGCCAGCAGCTTAGGTAGCGGGAGGGCTTGGAATGAGCAGTTCTTC. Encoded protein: CASSLGSGRAWNEQFF. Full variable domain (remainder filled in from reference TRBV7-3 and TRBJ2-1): GAGVSQTPSNKVTEKGKYVELRCDPISGHTALYWYRQSLGQGPEFLIYFQGTGAADDSGLPNDRFFAVRPEGSVSTLKIQRTERGDSAVYLCASSLGSGRAWNEQFFGPGTRLTVL.

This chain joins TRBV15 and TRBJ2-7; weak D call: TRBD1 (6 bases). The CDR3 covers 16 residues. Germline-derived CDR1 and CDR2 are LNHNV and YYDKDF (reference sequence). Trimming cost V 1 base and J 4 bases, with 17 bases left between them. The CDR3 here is CATSRVQGHFTYEQYF. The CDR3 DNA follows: TGTGCCACCAGCAGAGTGCAGGGGCACTTTACGTACGAGCAGTACTTC.

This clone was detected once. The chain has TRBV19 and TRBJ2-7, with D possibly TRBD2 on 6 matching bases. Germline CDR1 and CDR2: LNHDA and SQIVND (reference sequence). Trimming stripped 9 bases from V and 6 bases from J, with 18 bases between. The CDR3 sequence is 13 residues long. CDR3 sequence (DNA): TGTGCCAGCACTCCTTCCCAGGGAGGCGAGCAGTACTTC. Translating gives CASTPSQGGEQYF.

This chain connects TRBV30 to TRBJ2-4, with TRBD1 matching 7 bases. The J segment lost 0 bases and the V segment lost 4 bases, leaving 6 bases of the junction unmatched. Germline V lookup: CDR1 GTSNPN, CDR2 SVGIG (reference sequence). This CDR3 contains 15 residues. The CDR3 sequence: CAWKEGGVAKNIQYF. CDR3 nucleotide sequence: TGTGCCTGGAAAGAAGGGGGCGTAGCCAAAAACATTCAGTACTTC.

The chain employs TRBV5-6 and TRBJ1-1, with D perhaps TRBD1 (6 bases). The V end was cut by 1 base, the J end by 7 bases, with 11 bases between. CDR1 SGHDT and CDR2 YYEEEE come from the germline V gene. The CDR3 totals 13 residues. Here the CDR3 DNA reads TGTGCCAGCAGCTTGTTTGCGACAGGTGAAGCTTTCTTT. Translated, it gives CASSLFATGEAFF. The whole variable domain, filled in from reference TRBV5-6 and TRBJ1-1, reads DAGVTQSPTHLIKTRGQQVTLRCSPKSGHDTVSWYQQALGQGPQFIFQYYEEEERQRGNFPDRFSGHQFPNYSSELNVNALLLGDSALYLCASSLFATGEAFFGQGTRLTVV.

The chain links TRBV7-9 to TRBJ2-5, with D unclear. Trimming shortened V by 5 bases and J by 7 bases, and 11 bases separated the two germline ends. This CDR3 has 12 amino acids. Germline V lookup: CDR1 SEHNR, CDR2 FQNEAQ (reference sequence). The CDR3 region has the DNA TGTGCCAGCAGCCCATCGGGTGGGACCCAGTACTTC. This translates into CASSPSGGTQYF.

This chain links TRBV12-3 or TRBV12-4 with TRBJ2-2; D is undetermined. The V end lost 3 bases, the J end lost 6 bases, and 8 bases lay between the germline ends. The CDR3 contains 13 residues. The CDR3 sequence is CASSFVEAGELFF. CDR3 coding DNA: TGTGCCAGCAGTTTCGTAGAGGCCGGGGAGCTGTTTTTT.

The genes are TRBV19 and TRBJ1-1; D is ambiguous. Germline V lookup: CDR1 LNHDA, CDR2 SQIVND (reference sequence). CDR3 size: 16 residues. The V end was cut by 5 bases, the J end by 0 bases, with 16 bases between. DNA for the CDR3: TGTGCCAGTAGTGCCCGGGAGGGAAGCATGAACACTGAAGCTTTCTTT. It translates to CASSAREGSMNTEAFF.

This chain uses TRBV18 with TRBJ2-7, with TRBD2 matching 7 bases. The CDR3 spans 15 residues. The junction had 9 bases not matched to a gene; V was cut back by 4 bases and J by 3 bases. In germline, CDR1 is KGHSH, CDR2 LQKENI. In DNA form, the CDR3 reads TGTGCCAGCTCACAAGGTAGCGGGTTTAACTACGAGCAGTACTTC. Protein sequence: CASSQGSGFNYEQYF.

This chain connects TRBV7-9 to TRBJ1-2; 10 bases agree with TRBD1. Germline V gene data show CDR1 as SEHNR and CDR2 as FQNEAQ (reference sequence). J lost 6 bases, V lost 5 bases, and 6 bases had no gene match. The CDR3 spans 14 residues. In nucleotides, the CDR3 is TGTGCCAGCAGCCCGGGACAGGGGATCCATGGCTACACCTTC. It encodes CASSPGQGIHGYTF.

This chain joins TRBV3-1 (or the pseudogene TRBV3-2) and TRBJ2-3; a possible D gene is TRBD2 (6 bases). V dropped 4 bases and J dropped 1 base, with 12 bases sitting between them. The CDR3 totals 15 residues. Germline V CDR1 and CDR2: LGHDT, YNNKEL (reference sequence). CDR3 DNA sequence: TGTGCCAGCAGCCTCGGGACTCCCGGCACAGATACGCAGTATTTT. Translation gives CASSLGTPGTDTQYF.

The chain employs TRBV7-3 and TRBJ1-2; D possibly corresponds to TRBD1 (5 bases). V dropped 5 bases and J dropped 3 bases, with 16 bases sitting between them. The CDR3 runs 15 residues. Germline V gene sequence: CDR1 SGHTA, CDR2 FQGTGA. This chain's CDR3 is CASSPVGGEHYGYTF. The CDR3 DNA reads TGTGCCAGCAGCCCCGTCGGAGGGGAGCACTATGGCTACACCTTC.

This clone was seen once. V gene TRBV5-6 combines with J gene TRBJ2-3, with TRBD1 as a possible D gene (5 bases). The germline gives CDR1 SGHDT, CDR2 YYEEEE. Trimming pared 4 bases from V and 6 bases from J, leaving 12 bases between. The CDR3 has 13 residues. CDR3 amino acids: CASSLKGQDTQYF. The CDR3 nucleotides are TGTGCCAGCAGCCTGAAGGGGCAGGATACGCAGTATTTT.

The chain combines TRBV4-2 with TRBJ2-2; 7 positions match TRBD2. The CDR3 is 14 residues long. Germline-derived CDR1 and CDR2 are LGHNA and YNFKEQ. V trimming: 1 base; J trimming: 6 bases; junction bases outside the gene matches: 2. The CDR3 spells CASSQVAGAGELFF. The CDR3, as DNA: TGTGCCAGCAGCCAAGTTGCGGGAGCCGGGGAGCTGTTTTTT.

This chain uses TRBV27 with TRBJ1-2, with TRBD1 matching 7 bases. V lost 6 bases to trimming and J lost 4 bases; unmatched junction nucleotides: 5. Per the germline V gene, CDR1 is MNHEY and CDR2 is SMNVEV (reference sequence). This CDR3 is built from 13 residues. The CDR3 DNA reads TGTGCCAGCAGCTCCGGGACAGTCTATGGCTACACCTTC. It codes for CASSSGTVYGYTF.

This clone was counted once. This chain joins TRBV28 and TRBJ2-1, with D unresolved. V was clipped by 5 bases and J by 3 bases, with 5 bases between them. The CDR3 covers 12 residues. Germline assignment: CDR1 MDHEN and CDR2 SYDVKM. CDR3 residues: CASSLNYNEQFF. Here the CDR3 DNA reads TGTGCCAGCAGTCTAAACTACAATGAGCAGTTCTTC.

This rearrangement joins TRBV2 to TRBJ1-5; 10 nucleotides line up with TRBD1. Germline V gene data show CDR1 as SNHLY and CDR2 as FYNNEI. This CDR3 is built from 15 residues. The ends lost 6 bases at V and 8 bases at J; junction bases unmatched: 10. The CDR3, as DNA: TGTGCCAGCAGGATACCGGGACAGGGGCCCGAGCCCCAGCATTTT. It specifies CASRIPGQGPEPQHF.

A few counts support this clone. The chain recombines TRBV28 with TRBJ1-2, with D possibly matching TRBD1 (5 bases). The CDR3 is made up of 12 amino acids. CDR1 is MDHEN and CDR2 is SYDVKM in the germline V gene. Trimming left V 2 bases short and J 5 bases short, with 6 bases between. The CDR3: CASSLPGYGYTF. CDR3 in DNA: TGTGCCAGCAGTTTACCAGGGTATGGCTACACCTTC.

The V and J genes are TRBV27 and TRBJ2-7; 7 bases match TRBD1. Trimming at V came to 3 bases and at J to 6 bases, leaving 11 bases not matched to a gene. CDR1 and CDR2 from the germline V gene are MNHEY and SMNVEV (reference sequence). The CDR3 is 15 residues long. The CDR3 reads CASSFSTTGTAEQYF. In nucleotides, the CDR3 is TGTGCCAGCAGTTTTTCTACTACCGGGACAGCCGAGCAGTACTTC.

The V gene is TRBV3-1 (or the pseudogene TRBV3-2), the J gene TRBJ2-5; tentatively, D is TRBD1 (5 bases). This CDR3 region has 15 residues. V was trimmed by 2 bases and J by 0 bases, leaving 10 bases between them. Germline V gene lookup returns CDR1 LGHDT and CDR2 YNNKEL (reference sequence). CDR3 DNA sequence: TGTGCCAGCAGCCAAATAGGGGCAAACCAAGAGACCCAGTACTTC. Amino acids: CASSQIGANQETQYF.